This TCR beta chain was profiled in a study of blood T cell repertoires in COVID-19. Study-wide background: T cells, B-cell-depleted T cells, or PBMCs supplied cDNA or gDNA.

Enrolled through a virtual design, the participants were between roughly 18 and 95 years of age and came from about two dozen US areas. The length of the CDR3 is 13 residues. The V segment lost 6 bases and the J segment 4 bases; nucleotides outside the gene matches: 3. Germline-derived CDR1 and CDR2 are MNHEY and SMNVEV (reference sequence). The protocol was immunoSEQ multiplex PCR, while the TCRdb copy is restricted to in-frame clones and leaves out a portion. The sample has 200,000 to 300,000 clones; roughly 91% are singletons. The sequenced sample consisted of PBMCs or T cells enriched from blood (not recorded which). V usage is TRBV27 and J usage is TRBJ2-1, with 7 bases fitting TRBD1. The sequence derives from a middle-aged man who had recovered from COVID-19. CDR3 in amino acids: CASSPDRYNEQFF. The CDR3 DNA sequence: TGTGCCAGCAGCCCGGACAGGTACAATGAGCAGTTCTTC.